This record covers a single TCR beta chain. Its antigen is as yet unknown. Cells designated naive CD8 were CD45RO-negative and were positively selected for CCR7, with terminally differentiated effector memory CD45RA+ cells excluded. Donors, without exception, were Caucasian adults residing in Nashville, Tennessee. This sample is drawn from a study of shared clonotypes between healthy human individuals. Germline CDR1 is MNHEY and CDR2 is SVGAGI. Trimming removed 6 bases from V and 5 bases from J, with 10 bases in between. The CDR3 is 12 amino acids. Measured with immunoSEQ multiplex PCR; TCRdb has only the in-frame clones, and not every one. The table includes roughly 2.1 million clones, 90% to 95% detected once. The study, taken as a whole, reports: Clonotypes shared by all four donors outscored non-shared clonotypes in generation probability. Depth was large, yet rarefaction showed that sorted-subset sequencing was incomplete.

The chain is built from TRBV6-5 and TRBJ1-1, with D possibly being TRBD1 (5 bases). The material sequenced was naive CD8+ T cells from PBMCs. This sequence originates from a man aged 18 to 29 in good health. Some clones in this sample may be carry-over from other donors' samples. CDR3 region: CASSQGETEAFF. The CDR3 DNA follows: TGTGCCAGCAGCCAAGGGGAGACTGAAGCTTTCTTT.